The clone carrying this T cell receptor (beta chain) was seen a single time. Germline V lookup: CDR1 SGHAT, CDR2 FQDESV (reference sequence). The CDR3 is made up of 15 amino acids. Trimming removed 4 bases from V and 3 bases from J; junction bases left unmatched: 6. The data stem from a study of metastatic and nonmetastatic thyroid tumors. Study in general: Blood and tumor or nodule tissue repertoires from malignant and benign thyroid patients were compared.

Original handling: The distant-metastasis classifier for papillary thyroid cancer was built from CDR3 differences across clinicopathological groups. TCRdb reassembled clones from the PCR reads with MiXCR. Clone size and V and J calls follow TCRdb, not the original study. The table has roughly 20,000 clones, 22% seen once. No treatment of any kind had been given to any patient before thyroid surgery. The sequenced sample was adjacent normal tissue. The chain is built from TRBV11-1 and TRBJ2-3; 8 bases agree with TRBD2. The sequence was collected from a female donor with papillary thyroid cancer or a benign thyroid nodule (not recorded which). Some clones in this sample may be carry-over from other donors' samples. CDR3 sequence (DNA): TGTGCCAGCAGCTGGCGGGAGGCAAAAACAGATACGCAGTATTTT. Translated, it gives CASSWREAKTDTQYF.